This T cell receptor (beta chain) comes out of a study of a mutant IDH1 vaccine in newly diagnosed glioma. Overall study context: Vaccine administration was initiated 4-6 weeks following radiotherapy alone, or with temozolomide cycles. Visit V12 was at week 35; visit V13 was at week 47.

Regarding the study as a whole: Among top peripheral T cell clonotypes, changes seemed unrelated to pseudoprogression. The study observed vaccine-induced immune responses in approximately 93% of patients.

The CDR3 has 14 residues. Per germline, CDR1 SGHRS and CDR2 YFSETQ. Trimming left V 2 bases short and J 5 bases short, with 11 bases between. This clone showed up many times. Its antigen is as yet unknown. Indicated time point: week 35, safety follow-up. Every single dose of the vaccine, 300 ug of mutant IDH1 20-mer peptide, came with topical imiquimod. The protocol was immunoSEQ multiplex PCR, while the TCRdb copy is restricted to in-frame clones and leaves out a portion. The sample has about 66,000 clones; under 85% are singletons. This clonotype originated in a man aged 50-60 years with glioma. The chain recombines TRBV5-1 with TRBJ2-1; D call uncertain. Source: PBMCs, taken from a glioma patient whose treatment included an IDH1 peptide vaccine. The CDR3 DNA reads TGCGCCAGCAGCTTAATCCCACAACACAATGAGCAGTTCTTC. Translating gives CASSLIPQHNEQFF.